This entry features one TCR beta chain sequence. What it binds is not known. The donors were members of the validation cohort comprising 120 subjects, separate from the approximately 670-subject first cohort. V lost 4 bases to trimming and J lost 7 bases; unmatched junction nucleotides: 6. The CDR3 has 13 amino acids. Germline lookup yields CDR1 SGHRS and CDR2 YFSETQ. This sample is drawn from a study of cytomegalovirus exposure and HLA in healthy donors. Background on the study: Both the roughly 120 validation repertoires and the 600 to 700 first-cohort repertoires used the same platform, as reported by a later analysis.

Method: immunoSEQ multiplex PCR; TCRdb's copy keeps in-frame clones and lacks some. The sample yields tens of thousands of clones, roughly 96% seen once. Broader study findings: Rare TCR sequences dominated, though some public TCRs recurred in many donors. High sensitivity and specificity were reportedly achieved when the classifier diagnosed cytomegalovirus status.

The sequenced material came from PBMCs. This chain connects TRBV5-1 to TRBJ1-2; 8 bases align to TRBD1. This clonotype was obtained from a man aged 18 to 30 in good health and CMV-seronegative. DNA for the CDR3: TGCGCCAGCAGCCCCACCGACAGGGGTGGCTACACCTTC. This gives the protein CASSPTDRGGYTF.